These T cell receptor beta chains were read from a single sample in a study of OX40 agonist ivuxolimab in advanced cancers. Clones were sequenced by immunoSEQ multiplex PCR, and TCRdb holds only the in-frame ones, with some missing. The data hold about 79,000 clones, with about 95% observed a single time. The sequences come from CD4+ or CD8+ T cells sorted from blood, collected in a trial of the OX40 agonist ivuxolimab. These receptors came from an adult with an advanced solid tumor such as melanoma, head and neck, liver or kidney cancer. Each CDR3 is given with its conserved first and last residue. A D gene is named only where the DNA matches it firmly. Clone size is stated in some rows and not others, as once, few, many or a class when expanded.

size	J	V	D	DNA	CDR3
-	TRBJ2-3	TRBV4-2	-	TGTGCCAGCAGCCAAGAGCTCGGACAGAGCACAGATACGCAGTATTTT	CASSQELGQSTDTQYF
-	TRBJ2-3	TRBV9	TRBD2	TGTGCCAGCAGCTCCGGTGCGGGAGCATTAGATACGCAGTATTTT	CASSSGAGALDTQYF
-	TRBJ1-3	TRBV11-2	TRBD1	TGTGCCAGCAGCCCAGGGACAGGGGATAGACCTGGAAACACCATATATTTT	CASSPGTGDRPGNTIYF
-	TRBJ2-7	TRBV15	-	TGTGCCACCAGCAGATCCCCCGGGACAAACTACGAGCAGTACTTC	CATSRSPGTNYEQYF
-	TRBJ2-3	TRBV6-4	-	TGTGCCAGCAGTCCGGGGGTAGCGGAAACAGATACGCAGTATTTT	CASSPGVAETDTQYF
-	TRBJ1-1	TRBV14	-	TGTGCCAGCAGCCAGTACTCTCCAATGAGCACTGAACCCTTCTTT	CASSQYSPMSTEPFF
once	TRBJ2-5	TRBV7-8	TRBD2	TGTGCCAGCAGCTCCTACAAGCGGGAGAGGCAAGAGACCCAGTACTTC	CASSSYKRERQETQYF
once	TRBJ2-2	TRBV7-3	-	TGTGCCAGCAGCTTATCAGGGGGGCTAGGCACCGGGGAGCTGTTTTTT	CASSLSGGLGTGELFF
-	TRBJ2-1	TRBV2	-	TGTGCCAGCACCGACGGGCAATCGATATACAATGAGCAGTTCTTC	CASTDGQSIYNEQFF
-	TRBJ2-1	TRBV7-9	TRBD2	TGTGCCAGCAGCTCCTCTAGCGGGGGGGTCTTATATGAGCAGTTCTTC	CASSSSSGGVLYEQFF
-	TRBJ1-2	TRBV19	-	TGTGCCAGTAAATTCCCAGGCTATGGCTACACCTTC	CASKFPGYGYTF
-	TRBJ2-7	TRBV10-3	TRBD1	TGTGCCATGGGACAGGGGATCAACGAGCAGTACTTC	CAMGQGINEQYF
-	TRBJ2-5	TRBV14	-	TGTGCCAGCAGCCAAGTCGAAGGTATTCTCCAAGAGACCCAGTACTTC	CASSQVEGILQETQYF
-	TRBJ1-1	TRBV14	TRBD1	TGTGCCAGCAGCCAAGATAAAGGAGGGGGCGAAGCTTTCTTT	CASSQDKGGGEAFF
-	TRBJ2-3	TRBV27	TRBD2	TGTGCCTGCAGTCCCCGAGGGGCGGGGGATGATACGCAGTATTTT	CACSPRGAGDDTQYF
-	TRBJ2-1	TRBV5-6	-	TGTGCCAGCAGCTTGGCCGGAAACCAGGACAATGAGCAGTTCTTC	CASSLAGNQDNEQFF
-	TRBJ2-7	TRBV30	-	TGTGCCTGGACCCCCGGAGCCCCTTACTACGAGCAGTACTTC	CAWTPGAPYYEQYF
-	TRBJ2-7	TRBV18	-	TGTGCCAGCTCACCCGCGGACTCCTACGAGCAGTACTTC	CASSPADSYEQYF
-	TRBJ2-7	TRBV9	-	TGTGCCAGCAGCGTAGACGCCATGGGGTCCGAGCAGTACTTC	CASSVDAMGSEQYF
-	TRBJ1-4	TRBV5-8	-	TGTGCCAGCAGCTTGCGTTCGGGGTTGAATGAAAAACTGTTTTTT	CASSLRSGLNEKLFF
-	TRBJ1-6	TRBV7-9	-	TGTGCCAGCAGCTTTATGAGTGCCGCAGATAATTCACCCCTCCACTTT	CASSFMSAADNSPLHF
-	TRBJ2-2	TRBV14	-	TGTGCCAGCTGGGACAAGAACACCGGGGAGCTGTTTTTT	CASWDKNTGELFF
-	TRBJ1-1	TRBV9	-	TGTGCCAGCAGCGTAGGGGGGATGAACACTGAAGCTTTCTTT	CASSVGGMNTEAFF
-	TRBJ2-7	TRBV5-6	-	TGTGCCAGCAGCTTGATAAGCAATATGTACGAGCAGTACTTC	CASSLISNMYEQYF
-	TRBJ1-1	TRBV21-1	-	TGTGCCAGCAGCACTGGGGACACTGAAGCTTTCTTT	CASSTGDTEAFF